This T cell receptor beta chain was sequenced in a study of cytomegalovirus exposure and HLA in healthy donors. Notes on the study in general: The study recorded fewer than 200 TCR beta chains that were cytomegalovirus-associated. The dataset shows that most TCR sequences were rare, while some public TCRs occurred in many donors.

Amplification used 60 Vbeta primers and 13 Jbeta primers. The repertoire was sequenced with immunoSEQ multiplex PCR; TCRdb's copy has only in-frame clones and lacks some. There are roughly 180,000 clones in the sample; 75% to 85% occur only once, and roughly 3.6% lies in the top ten. Remarks on this clone: The target antigen is unknown.

In germline, CDR1 is SGHRS, CDR2 YFSETQ. The CDR3 length is 16 residues. The V segment lost 3 bases and the J segment 0 bases; nucleotides outside the gene matches: 7. The chain uses TRBV5-1 and TRBJ2-3, with TRBD2 identical over 7 bases. Material for sequencing was PBMCs. This clonotype was obtained from a woman aged 55 to 70 in good health and CMV-seropositive. CDR3 amino acids: CASSWGAGVSTDTQYF. The CDR3 region has the DNA TGCGCCAGCAGCTGGGGTGCGGGAGTGAGCACAGATACGCAGTATTTT.